The T cell receptor (beta chain) under discussion was sequenced for a study of response to subunit inactivated influenza vaccine. V dropped 0 bases and J dropped 4 bases, with 9 bases sitting between them. The germline V gene has CDR1 MNHEY and CDR2 SVGEGT. This CDR3 is 15 amino acids long. This clonotype was seen only a few times. TCRdb processed the RT-PCR reads anew with MiXCR; each CDR3 protein has one entry. The profile shows roughly 500,000 distinct CDR3 sequences, 20% to 25% of them singletons. The data also belong to a second study, concerning T cells expressing NK-cell markers. This second study says: The cDNA for TCR beta came from 5'RACE template switching with UMIs.

This receptor was taken from a man in his fifties who received an inactivated influenza vaccine. Sequenced here: CD4+ T cells sorted from PBMCs, sampled 11 to 12 days after vaccination. This chain uses TRBV6-2 or TRBV6-3 with TRBJ2-2, with D tentatively TRBD1 (5 bases). CDR3 sequence reads: CASSYSGLSTGELFF. The CDR3, as DNA: TGTGCCAGCAGTTACTCGGGGCTGTCCACCGGGGAGCTGTTTTTT.